This T cell receptor beta chain was captured in a study of T cells expressing NK-cell markers. The V gene's germline CDR1 is SGHTA and CDR2 FQGNSA. The CDR3 extends over 15 amino acids. Template switching by 5'RACE with UMIs generated the TCR beta cDNA. One entry per CDR3 protein, without DNA, is what TCRdb gives after re-calling the 5' RACE reads. This repertoire comprises approximately 420,000 distinct CDR3 sequences; its ten largest clones make up around 11%. Turning to this clonotype: Its matching antigen is unknown.

Points from the study as a whole: Where several donors were concerned, these clonotypes also led the CD3+CD56-NKG2C+ fraction. In five or six donors, dominant NKG2C+ clonotypes were roughly 1.0-7.0% of CD8+ T cells.

This clonotype was obtained from a woman between 50 and 59 years old in good health. This chain connects TRBV7-2 to TRBJ2-3; TCRdb's D call of TRBD1 is untestable without DNA. The specimen sequenced was blood T cells: a sorted CD56 or NKG2C T cell subset, CD4+ or CD8+ T cells, or bulk PBMC T cells (not recorded which). CDR3 protein: CASSARGRNPDTQYF.